The 4 T cell receptor beta chains listed next were all sequenced from one sample in a study of CD8 T cells in Susac syndrome. The authors reverse transcribed roughly 0.5 to 1 ug RNA with random hexamers. TCRdb passed the immunoSEQ multiplex PCR reads through MiXCR, listing each CDR3 protein once. Of 160,000 or so distinct CDR3 sequences listed, nearly 97% were seen once; the top ten hold 0.13% to 0.15%. Input material: CD8+ T cells from PBMCs. These receptors were obtained from a human donor with multiple sclerosis.

The chain has TRBV13 and TRBJ2-4; either TRBD1 or TRBD2 may supply D (8 bases each). This CDR3 spans 16 amino acids. V was pared by 0 bases and J by 5 bases, with 14 bases between. From germline, CDR1 is PRHDT and CDR2 FYEKMQ (reference sequence). The CDR3 DNA is TGTGCCAGCAGCTTAGGAGGACAGGGACTAGAAAACATTCAGTACTTC. The encoded protein is CASSLGGQGLENIQYF.

The gene calls are TRBV28 and TRBJ2-5; TRBD1 might be the D (5 bases). The length of the CDR3 is 14 residues. V was pared by 5 bases and J by 1 base, with 11 bases between. The germline V gene encodes CDR1 MDHEN and CDR2 SYDVKM. The CDR3 DNA follows: TGTGCCAGCAGTCCTCACAGGTTCCAAGAGACCCAGTACTTC. Its translation: CASSPHRFQETQYF.

In nucleotides, the CDR3 is TGTGCCACCAGTGCTAAGGTGAGCGGTGAGCAGTTCTTC. Encoded protein: CATSAKVSGEQFF. The chain joins TRBV24-1 to TRBJ2-1, with a weak D call TRBD2 (5 bases). The germline V gene has CDR1 KGHDR and CDR2 SFDVKD. The CDR3 has 13 amino acids. V lost 5 bases, J lost 9 bases, and 13 bases lay in between.

J is TRBJ2-1 and V is TRBV9; TRBD2 might be the D (7 bases). The V end lost 4 bases, the J end lost 10 bases, and 21 bases lay between the germline ends. Germline lookup yields CDR1 SGDLS and CDR2 YYNGEE. This CDR3 has 15 amino acids. The CDR3 sequence: CASSSSGTGGSEQFF. Here the CDR3 DNA reads TGTGCCAGCAGCTCCTCAGGGACGGGGGGCAGCGAGCAGTTCTTC.